The rows below give T cell receptor beta chains drawn from one sample of a study of T cell responses to AZD1222 COVID-19 vaccine. The method was immunoSEQ multiplex PCR; TCRdb's version includes in-frame clones alone and lacks a portion of them. The table lists roughly 70,000 clones, roughly four fifths of them singletons. The material was peripheral blood, obtained on day 0 of AZD1222 vaccination. These receptors were taken from an adult in good health. Both conserved end residues are trimmed from each CDR3. The D gene is left open where the match is weak.

j_call | d_call | v_call | cdr3_aa
TRBJ2-7 | TRBD1 | TRBV30 | AWEGVDRREQY
TRBJ2-7 | - | TRBV27 | ASSLQGLIYEQY
TRBJ2-3 | - | TRBV7-9 | ASSTSTDTQY
TRBJ1-1 | - | TRBV7-2 | ASSPYTEAF
TRBJ2-7 | - | TRBV5-1 | ASSLEAGPTYEQY
TRBJ2-1 | - | TRBV5-6 | ASSLFVGNEQF
TRBJ2-3 | - | TRBV5-1 | ASSLEGRDLRTDTQY
TRBJ1-1 | TRBD1 | TRBV3-1/TRBV3-2 | ASSHLDRGPEAF
TRBJ2-7 | TRBD2 | TRBV18 | ASSVTSGGVGEQY
TRBJ2-3 | TRBD1 | TRBV5-1 | ASSFGDSSTDTQY
TRBJ1-5 | TRBD1 | TRBV15 | ATGTGSYNQPQH
TRBJ2-7 | TRBD1 | TRBV19 | ASSMSGQGSGYEQY
TRBJ2-5 | - | TRBV4-3 | ASSPDPQGWETQY
TRBJ1-2 | TRBD1 | TRBV7-6 | ASSGGGADYGYT
TRBJ1-2 | TRBD1 | TRBV19 | ASQRGQHYGYT
TRBJ2-7 | - | TRBV11-1 | ASRGVEQY
TRBJ2-5 | - | TRBV7-3 | ASSLSGWETQY
TRBJ2-7 | TRBD1 | TRBV5-1 | ASSGAGTGAYEQY
TRBJ1-6 | - | TRBV6-5 | ASSTWTAANSPLH
TRBJ1-6 | - | TRBV7-9 | ASSLGDGYSPLH
TRBJ2-7 | - | TRBV5-6 | ASSFVTTEQY
TRBJ1-1 | - | TRBV11-3 | ASSPQMGPEAF
TRBJ1-1 | - | TRBV11-3 | ASSLLMNTEAF
TRBJ1-6 | TRBD1 | TRBV7-8 | ASSLAQRTGTGHSPLH
TRBJ2-3 | TRBD1 | TRBV15 | ATSRVIQGDTQY
TRBJ1-1 | TRBD1 | TRBV5-6 | ASSLNGMGQRNTEAF
TRBJ2-6 | - | TRBV19 | ASSTAQKSGANVLT
TRBJ2-3 | - | TRBV29-1 | STRVGRDTQY
TRBJ2-7 | - | TRBV13 | ASSIHSYEQY
TRBJ1-1 | - | TRBV4-1 | ASSLGWVNTEAF
TRBJ1-2 | - | TRBV5-4 | ASSLTGVYGYT
TRBJ2-3 | - | TRBV19 | ASSQDSPDTDTQY
TRBJ1-3 | - | TRBV28 | ASSPIQNSGNTIY
TRBJ2-1 | - | TRBV18 | ASAYSGSSYNEQF
TRBJ2-6 | - | TRBV15 | ATSRGGDSGANVLT
TRBJ2-7 | TRBD1 | TRBV4-1 | ASSQDLGTGYYEQY
TRBJ1-5 | - | TRBV9 | ASSVGQSNQPQH
TRBJ2-1 | TRBD2 | TRBV7-6 | ASSLWGLAGNNEQF
TRBJ1-2 | - | TRBV4-3 | ASSREIQRNYGYT
TRBJ1-3 | - | TRBV7-9 | ASSPPQSGNTIY
TRBJ1-4 | - | TRBV5-4 | ASSEPPGTSTNEKLF
TRBJ1-2 | - | TRBV27 | ASSLQPNYGYT
TRBJ1-4 | TRBD1 | TRBV7-6 | ASSLSARGAGLTGEKLF
TRBJ2-3 | - | TRBV28 | ASSFPGAGTDTQY
TRBJ1-6 | - | TRBV4-1 | ASSQEAGSSYNSPLH
TRBJ1-5 | - | TRBV10-3 | AISTGHYSNQPQH
TRBJ1-1 | TRBD1 | TRBV25-1 | ASSERGQTLTEAF